The 4 T cell receptor beta chains given below trace back to one sample, sequenced in a study of shared clonotypes between healthy human individuals. This table comes from immunoSEQ multiplex PCR, and its TCRdb copy is limited to in-frame clones, with some not included. Of more than 90,000 clones listed, approximately 61% are singletons. Sequenced material: memory CD8+ T cells sorted from blood. Subset of the sample: CD45RO+ cells pooled with CCR7-negative TemRA cells. The receptors shown here come from a man younger than 40 in good health.

The chain links TRBV11-1 to TRBJ2-1; D not resolved. The length of the CDR3 is 13 residues. The V end lost 1 base, the J end lost 4 bases, and 5 bases lay between the germline ends. Germline lookup yields CDR1 SGHAT and CDR2 FQDESV (reference sequence). CDR3 sequence: CASSLVRYNEQFF. The CDR3 coding sequence is TGTGCCAGCAGCTTAGTCAGGTACAATGAGCAGTTCTTC.

The V call is TRBV5-4, the J call TRBJ2-5; 11 bases fit TRBD1. Germline CDR1 reads SGHNT; CDR2 reads YYREEE (reference sequence). Trimming cost V 3 bases and J 5 bases; bases outside gene matches: 15. The CDR3 runs 18 residues. The CDR3 DNA follows: TGTGCCAGCAGCTCACGAGGGGGACACCGGGACAGGGGGGAGACCCAGTACTTC. Translation gives CASSSRGGHRDRGETQYF.

This chain uses TRBV18 with TRBJ1-4, with TRBD1 identical over 10 bases. CDR1 and CDR2 from the germline V gene are KGHSH and LQKENI. The CDR3 is 15 amino acids. V trimming: 6 bases; J trimming: 9 bases; junction bases outside the gene matches: 10. The CDR3: CASSPRTGGEKKLFF. As DNA, the CDR3 is TGTGCCAGCTCGCCAAGGACAGGGGGGGAGAAAAAACTGTTTTTT.

The chain is built from TRBV19 and TRBJ1-5; 9 bases map to TRBD1. The V gene's germline CDR1 is LNHDA and CDR2 SQIVND (reference sequence). V trimming: 4 bases; J trimming: 4 bases; junction bases outside the gene matches: 8. The CDR3 spans 16 residues. In DNA form, the CDR3 reads TGTGCCAGTAGTAAACTAACAGGGGGCCGAAATCAGCCCCAGCATTTT. It codes for CASSKLTGGRNQPQHF. Supplemented by reference TRBV19 and TRBJ1-5, the full variable domain reads DGGITQSPKYLFRKEGQNVTLSCEQNLNHDAMYWYRQDPGQGLRLIYYSQIVNDFQKGDIAEGYSVSREKKESFPLTVTSAQKNPTAFYLCASSKLTGGRNQPQHFGDGTRLSIL.